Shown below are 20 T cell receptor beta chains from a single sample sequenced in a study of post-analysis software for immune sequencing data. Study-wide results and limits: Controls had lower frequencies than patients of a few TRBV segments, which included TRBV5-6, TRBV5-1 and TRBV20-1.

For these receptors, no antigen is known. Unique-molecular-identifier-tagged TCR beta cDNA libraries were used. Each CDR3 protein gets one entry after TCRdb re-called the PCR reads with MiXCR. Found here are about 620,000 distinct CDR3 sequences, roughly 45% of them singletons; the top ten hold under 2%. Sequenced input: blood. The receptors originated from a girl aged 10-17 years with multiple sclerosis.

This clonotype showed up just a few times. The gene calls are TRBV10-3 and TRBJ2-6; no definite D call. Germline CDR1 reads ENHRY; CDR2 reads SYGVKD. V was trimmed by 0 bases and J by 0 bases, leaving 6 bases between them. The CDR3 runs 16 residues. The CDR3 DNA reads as TGTGCCATCAGTGAGTCTGACCCCTCTGGGGCCAACGTCCTGACTTTC. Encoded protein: CAISESDPSGANVLTF.

This CDR3 is CSVEDTGRERGPPYEQYF. CDR3 nucleotides: TGCAGCGTTGAAGATACTGGGCGGGAGCGGGGCCCCCCCTACGAGCAGTACTTC. This rearrangement joins TRBV29-1 to TRBJ2-7; 7 bases are a match to TRBD2. There are 18 residues in the CDR3. J gave up 2 bases and V 0 bases, and 16 bases lay outside the gene matches. Germline lookup yields CDR1 SQVTM and CDR2 ANQGSEA.

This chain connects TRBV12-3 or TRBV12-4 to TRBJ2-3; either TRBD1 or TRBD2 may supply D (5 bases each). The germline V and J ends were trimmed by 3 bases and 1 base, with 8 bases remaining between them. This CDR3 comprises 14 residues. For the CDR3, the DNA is TGTGCCAGCAGTTTCTGGGACCGCACAGATACGCAGTATTTT. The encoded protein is CASSFWDRTDTQYF.

CDR3 amino acids: CASSGRRQFNYGYTF. The CDR3 DNA reads as TGTGCCAGCAGTGGAAGGCGACAGTTTAACTATGGCTACACCTTC. The rearrangement uses TRBV12-3 or TRBV12-4 and TRBJ1-2; a possible D gene is TRBD1 (5 bases). Trimming left V 5 bases short and J 1 base short, with 14 bases between. The CDR3 has 15 residues.

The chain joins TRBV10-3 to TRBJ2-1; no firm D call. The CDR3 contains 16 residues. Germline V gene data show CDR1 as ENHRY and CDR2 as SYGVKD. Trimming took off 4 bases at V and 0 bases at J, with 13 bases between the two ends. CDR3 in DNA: TGTGCCATCAGTGGGTTAGGCCTGGGCTCCTACAATGAGCAGTTCTTC. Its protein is CAISGLGLGSYNEQFF.

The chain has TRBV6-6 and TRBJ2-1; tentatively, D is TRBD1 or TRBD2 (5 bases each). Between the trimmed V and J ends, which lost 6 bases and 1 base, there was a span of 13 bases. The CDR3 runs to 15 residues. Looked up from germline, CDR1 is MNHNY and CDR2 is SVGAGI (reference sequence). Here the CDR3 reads CASSRDELSYNEQFF. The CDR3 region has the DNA TGTGCCAGCAGCCGGGACGAACTGTCCTACAATGAGCAGTTCTTC.

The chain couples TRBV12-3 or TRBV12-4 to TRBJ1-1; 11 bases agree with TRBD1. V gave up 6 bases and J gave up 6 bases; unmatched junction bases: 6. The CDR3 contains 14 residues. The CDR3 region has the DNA TGTGCCAGCAGGAGCAGGGACAGGGGGGCTGAAGCTTTCTTT. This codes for CASRSRDRGAEAFF.

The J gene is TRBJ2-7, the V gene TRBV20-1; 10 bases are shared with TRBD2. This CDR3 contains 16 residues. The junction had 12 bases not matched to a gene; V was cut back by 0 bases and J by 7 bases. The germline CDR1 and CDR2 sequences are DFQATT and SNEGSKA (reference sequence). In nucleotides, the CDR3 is TGCAGTGCTAGAGATTCTTCTAGCGGGAGATCGAGGGAGCAGTACTTC. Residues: CSARDSSSGRSREQYF.

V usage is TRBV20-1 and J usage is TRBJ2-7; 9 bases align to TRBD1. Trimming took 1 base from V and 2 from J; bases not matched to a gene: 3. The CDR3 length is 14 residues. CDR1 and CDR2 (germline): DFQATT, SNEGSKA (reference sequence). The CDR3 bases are TGCAGTGCTAGAGGGCGGGACAGGGCCTACGAGCAGTACTTC. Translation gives CSARGRDRAYEQYF.

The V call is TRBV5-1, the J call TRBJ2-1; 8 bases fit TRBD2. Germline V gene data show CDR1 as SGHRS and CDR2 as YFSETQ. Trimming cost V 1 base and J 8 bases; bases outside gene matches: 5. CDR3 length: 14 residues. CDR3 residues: CASSLSGGAYEQFF. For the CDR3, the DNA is TGCGCCAGCAGCTTGTCCGGGGGGGCCTATGAGCAGTTCTTC.

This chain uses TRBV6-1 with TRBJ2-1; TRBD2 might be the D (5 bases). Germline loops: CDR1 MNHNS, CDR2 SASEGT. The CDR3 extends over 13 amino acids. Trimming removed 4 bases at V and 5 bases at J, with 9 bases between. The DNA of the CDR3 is TGTGCCAGCAGTGCACGGAGGAACAATGAGCAGTTCTTC. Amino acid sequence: CASSARRNNEQFF.

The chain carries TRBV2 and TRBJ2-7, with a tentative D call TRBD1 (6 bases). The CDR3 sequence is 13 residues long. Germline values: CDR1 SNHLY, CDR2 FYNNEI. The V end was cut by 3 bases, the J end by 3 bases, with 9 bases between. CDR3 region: CASSEAGVYEQYF. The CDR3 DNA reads TGTGCCAGCAGTGAGGCAGGGGTCTACGAGCAGTACTTC.

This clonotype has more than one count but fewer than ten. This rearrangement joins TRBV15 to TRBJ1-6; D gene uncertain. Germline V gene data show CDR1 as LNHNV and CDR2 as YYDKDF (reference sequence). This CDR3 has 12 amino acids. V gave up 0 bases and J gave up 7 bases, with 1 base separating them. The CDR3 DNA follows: TGTGCCACCAGCAGAGAAAATTCACCCCTCCACTTT. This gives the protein CATSRENSPLHF.

The CDR3 DNA reads TGTGCCAGCACCCAGGGACAGGGAAGGCTAACAGATACGCAGTATTTT. It specifies CASTQGQGRLTDTQYF. The V call is TRBV14, the J call TRBJ2-3, with 9 bases aligning to TRBD1. CDR3 length equals 16 residues. Losses at the gene ends were 7 bases for V and 3 bases for J; bases not matched to a gene: 11. Germline CDR1 is SGHDN and CDR2 is FVKESK.

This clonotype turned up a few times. The CDR3 DNA reads as TGTGCCATCAGTGACGGGGTACAGCGAGCTAGCACAGATACGCAGTATTTT. Residues: CAISDGVQRASTDTQYF. The rearrangement links TRBV10-3 to TRBJ2-3, with TRBD2 as a possible D gene (5 bases). This CDR3 comprises 17 residues. V lost 3 bases to trimming and J lost 0 bases, with 16 bases between them. Germline-derived CDR1 and CDR2 are ENHRY and SYGVKD.

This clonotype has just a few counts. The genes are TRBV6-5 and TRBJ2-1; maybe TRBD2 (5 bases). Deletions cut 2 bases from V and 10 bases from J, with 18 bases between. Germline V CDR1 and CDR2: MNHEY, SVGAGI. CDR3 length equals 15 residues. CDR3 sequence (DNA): TGTGCCAGCAGTTACGGGTTACCCGGGGTGGTCGAGCAGTTCTTC. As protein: CASSYGLPGVVEQFF.

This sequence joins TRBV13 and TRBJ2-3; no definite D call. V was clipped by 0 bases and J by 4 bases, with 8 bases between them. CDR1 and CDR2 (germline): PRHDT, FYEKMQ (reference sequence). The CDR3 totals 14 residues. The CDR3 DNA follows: TGTGCCAGCAGCTTAGGGGTTTTCGCAGATACGCAGTATTTT. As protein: CASSLGVFADTQYF.

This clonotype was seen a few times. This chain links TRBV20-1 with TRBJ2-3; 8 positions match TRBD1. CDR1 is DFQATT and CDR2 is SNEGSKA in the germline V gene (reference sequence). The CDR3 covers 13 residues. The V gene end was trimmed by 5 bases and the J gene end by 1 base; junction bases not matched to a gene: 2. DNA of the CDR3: TGCAGTGCTGAGGACAGGGGCACAGATACGCAGTATTTT. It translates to CSAEDRGTDTQYF.

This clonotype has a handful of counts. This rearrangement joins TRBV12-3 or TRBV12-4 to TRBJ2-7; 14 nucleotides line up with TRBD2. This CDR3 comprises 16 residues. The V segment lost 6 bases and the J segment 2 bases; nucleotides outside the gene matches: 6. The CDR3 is CASRGTSGRVPYEQYF. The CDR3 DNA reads TGTGCCAGCAGGGGGACTAGCGGGAGAGTCCCCTACGAGCAGTACTTC.

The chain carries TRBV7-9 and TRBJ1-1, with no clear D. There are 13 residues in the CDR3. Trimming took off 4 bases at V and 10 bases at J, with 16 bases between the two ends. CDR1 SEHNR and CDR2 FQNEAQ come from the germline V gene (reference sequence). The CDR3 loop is CASSSRQTVVAFF. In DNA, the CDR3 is TGTGCCAGCAGCTCAAGGCAGACGGTTGTAGCTTTCTTT.